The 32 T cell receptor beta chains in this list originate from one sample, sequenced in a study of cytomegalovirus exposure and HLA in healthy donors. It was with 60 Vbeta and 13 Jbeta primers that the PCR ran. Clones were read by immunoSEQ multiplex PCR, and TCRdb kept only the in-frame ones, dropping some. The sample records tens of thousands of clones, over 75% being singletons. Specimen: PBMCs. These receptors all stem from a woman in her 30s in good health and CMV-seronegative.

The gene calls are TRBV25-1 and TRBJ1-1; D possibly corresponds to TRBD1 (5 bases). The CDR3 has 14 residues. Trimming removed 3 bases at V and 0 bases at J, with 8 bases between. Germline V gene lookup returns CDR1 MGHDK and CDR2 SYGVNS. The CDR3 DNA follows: TGTGCCAGCAGTGAGGGGCTTTTGAACACTGAAGCTTTCTTT. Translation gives CASSEGLLNTEAFF.

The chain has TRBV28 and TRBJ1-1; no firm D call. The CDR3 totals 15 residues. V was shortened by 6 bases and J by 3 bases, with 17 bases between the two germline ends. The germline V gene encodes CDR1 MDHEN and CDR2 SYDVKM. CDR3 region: CASRYGPGRDTEAFF. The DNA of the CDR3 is TGTGCCAGCAGATATGGACCGGGAAGGGACACTGAAGCTTTCTTT.

The CDR3 DNA is TGTGCCAGCTGGCTTCTGAGGGAGGGATCCGGGGAGCTGTTTTTT. Its translation is CASWLLREGSGELFF. This chain joins TRBV28 and TRBJ2-2; 7 bases are a match to TRBD2. With V trimmed by 8 bases and J by 6 bases, 12 bases remained unmatched. Per germline, CDR1 MDHEN and CDR2 SYDVKM. The CDR3 runs to 15 residues.

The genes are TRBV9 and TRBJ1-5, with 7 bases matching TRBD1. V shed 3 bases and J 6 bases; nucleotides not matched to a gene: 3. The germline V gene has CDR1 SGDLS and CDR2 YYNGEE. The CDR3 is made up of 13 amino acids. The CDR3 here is CASSGGTAQPQHF. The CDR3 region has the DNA TGTGCCAGCAGCGGGGGGACAGCTCAGCCCCAGCATTTT.

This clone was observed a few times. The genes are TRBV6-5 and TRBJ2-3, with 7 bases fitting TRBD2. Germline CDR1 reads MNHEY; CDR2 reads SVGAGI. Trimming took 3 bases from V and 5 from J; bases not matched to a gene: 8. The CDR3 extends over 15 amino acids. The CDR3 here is CASSYDGTKGDTQYF. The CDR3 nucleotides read TGTGCCAGCAGTTATGACGGGACTAAGGGAGATACGCAGTATTTT.

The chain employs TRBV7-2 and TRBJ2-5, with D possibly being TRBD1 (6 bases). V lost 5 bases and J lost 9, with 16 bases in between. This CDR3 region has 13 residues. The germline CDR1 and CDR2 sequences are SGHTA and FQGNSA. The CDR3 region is CASSLEQGVPQYF. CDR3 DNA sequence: TGTGCCAGCAGCCTAGAACAGGGTGTACCCCAGTACTTC.

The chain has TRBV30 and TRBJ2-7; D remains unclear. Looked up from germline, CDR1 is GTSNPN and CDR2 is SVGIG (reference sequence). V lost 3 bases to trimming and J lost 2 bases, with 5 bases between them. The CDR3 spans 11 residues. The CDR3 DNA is TGTGCCTGGAGAGAGGCCTACGAGCAGTACTTC. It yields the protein CAWREAYEQYF.

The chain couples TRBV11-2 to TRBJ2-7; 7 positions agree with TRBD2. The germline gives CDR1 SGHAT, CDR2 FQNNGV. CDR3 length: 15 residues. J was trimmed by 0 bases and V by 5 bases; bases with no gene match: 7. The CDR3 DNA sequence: TGTGCCAGCAGCCCCCTGGGGGGGAGCTCCTACGAGCAGTACTTC. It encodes CASSPLGGSSYEQYF.

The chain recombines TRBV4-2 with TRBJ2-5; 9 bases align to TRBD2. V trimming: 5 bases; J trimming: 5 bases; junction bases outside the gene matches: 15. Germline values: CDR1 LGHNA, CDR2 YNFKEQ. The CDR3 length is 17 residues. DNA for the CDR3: TGTGCCAGCAGCACTAGGCTCCTGGCGGGGGGGTATGAGACCCAGTACTTC. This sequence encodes CASSTRLLAGGYETQYF.

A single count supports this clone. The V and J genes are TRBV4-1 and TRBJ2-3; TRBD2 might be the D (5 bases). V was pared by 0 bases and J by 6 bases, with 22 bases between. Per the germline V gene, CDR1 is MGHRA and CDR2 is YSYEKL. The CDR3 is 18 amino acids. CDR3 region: CASSQDLPTRAAKDTQYF. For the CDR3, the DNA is TGCGCCAGCAGCCAAGACCTCCCCACTAGGGCGGCGAAGGATACGCAGTATTTT.

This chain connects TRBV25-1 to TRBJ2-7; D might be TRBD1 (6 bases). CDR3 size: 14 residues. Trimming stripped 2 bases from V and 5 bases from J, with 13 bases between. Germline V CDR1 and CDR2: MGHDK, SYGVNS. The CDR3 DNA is TGTGCCAGCAGTGAAAACCTGGGGGCAGACGAGCAGTACTTC. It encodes CASSENLGADEQYF.

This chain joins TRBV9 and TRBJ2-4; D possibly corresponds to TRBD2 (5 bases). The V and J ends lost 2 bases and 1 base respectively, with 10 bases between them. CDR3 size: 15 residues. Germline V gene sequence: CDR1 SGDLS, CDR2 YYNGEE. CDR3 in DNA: TGTGCCAGCAGCGTCGGGAATTCGGCCAAAAACATTCAGTACTTC. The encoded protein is CASSVGNSAKNIQYF.

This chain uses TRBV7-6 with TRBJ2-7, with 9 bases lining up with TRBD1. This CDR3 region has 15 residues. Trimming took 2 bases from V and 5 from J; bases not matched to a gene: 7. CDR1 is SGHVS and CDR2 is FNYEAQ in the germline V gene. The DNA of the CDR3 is TGTGCCAGCAGCTTATACGGACAGGGGATCGACGAGCAGTACTTC. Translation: CASSLYGQGIDEQYF.

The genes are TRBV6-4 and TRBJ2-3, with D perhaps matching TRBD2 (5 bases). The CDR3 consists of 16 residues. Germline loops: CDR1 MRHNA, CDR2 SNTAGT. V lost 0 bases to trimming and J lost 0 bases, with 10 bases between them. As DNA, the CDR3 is TGTGCCAGCAGTGACTCCGTAGCGACTAGCACAGATACGCAGTATTTT. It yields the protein CASSDSVATSTDTQYF.

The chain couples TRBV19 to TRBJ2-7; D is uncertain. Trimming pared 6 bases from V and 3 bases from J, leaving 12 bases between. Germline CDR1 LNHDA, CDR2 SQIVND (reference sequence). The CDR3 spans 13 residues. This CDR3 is CASSTLIDYEQYF. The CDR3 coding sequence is TGTGCCAGTAGCACCCTAATTGACTACGAGCAGTACTTC.

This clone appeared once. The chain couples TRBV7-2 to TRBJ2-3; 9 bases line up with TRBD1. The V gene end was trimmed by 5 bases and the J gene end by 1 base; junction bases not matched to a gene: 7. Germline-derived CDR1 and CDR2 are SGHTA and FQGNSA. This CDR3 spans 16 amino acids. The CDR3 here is CASSIRQGVGTDTQYF. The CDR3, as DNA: TGTGCCAGCAGCATTCGACAGGGGGTTGGCACAGATACGCAGTATTTT.

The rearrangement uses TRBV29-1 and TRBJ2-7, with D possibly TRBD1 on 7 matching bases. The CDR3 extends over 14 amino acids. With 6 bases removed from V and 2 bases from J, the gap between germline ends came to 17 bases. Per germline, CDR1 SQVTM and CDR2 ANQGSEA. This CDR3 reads CSVLEGAGTYEQYF. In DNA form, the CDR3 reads TGCAGCGTGCTGGAGGGGGCCGGTACCTACGAGCAGTACTTC.

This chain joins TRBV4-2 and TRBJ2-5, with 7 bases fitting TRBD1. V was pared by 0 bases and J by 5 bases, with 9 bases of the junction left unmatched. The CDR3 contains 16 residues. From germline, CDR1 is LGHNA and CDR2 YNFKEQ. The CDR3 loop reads CASSQDGTAKRETQYF. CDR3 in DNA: TGTGCCAGCAGCCAAGATGGGACAGCCAAAAGGGAGACCCAGTACTTC.

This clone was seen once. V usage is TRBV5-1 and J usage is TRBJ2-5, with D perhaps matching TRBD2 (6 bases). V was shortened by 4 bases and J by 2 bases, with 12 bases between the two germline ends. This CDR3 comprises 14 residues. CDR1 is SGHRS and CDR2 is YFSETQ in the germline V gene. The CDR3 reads CASSPGTSQETQYF. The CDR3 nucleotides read TGCGCCAGCAGCCCCGGGACTTCTCAAGAGACCCAGTACTTC.

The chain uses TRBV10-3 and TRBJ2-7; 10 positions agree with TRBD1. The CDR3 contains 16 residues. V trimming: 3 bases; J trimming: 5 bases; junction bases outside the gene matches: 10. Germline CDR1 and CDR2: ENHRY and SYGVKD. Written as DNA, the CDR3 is TGTGCCATCAGTGACACCAAGATAGGGACAGGGGACGAGCAGTACTTC. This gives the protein CAISDTKIGTGDEQYF.

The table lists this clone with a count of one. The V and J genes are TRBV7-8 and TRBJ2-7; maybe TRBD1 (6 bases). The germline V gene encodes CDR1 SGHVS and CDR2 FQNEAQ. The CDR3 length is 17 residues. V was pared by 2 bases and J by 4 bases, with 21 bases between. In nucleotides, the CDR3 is TGTGCCAGCAGCTTAATCTTGGACAGCTGGCGAGGGTACGAGCAGTACTTC. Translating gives CASSLILDSWRGYEQYF.

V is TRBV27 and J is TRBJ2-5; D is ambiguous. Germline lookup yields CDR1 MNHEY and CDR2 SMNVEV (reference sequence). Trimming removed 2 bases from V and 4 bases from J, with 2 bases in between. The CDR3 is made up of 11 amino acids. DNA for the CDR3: TGTGCCAGCAGTTTACTAGAGACCCAGTACTTC. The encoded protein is CASSLLETQYF.

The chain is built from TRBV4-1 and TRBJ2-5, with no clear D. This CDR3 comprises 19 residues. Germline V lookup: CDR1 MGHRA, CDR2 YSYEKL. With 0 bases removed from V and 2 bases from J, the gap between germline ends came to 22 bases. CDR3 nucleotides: TGCGCCAGCAGCCAAGATCTTGCTTCGGCCCAGGCCCGTCAAGAGACCCAGTACTTC. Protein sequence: CASSQDLASAQARQETQYF.

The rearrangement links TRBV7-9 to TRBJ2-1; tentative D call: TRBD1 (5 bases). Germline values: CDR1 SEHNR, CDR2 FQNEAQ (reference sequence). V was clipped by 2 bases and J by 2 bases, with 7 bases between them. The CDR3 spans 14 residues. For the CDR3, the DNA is TGTGCCAGCAGCTTACCGGACACCTACAATGAGCAGTTCTTC. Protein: CASSLPDTYNEQFF.

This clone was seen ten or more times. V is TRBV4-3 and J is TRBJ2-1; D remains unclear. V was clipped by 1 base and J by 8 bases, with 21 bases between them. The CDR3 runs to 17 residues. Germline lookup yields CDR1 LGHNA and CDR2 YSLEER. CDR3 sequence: CASSQVSQTSGADEQFF. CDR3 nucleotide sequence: TGCGCCAGCAGCCAAGTCTCTCAGACTTCTGGTGCAGATGAGCAGTTCTTC.

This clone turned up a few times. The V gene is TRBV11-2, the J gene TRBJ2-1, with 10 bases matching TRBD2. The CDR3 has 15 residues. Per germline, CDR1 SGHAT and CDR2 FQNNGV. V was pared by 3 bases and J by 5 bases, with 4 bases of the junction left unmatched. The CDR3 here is CASSFLAGVDNEQFF. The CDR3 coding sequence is TGTGCCAGCAGCTTCCTAGCGGGGGTTGACAATGAGCAGTTCTTC.

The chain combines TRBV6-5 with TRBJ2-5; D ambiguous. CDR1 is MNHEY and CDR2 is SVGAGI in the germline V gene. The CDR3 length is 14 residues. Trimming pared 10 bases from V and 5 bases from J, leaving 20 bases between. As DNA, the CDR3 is TGTGCCACGAAAGGAGCTGCCGAGGTGGAGACCCAGTACTTC. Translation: CATKGAAEVETQYF.

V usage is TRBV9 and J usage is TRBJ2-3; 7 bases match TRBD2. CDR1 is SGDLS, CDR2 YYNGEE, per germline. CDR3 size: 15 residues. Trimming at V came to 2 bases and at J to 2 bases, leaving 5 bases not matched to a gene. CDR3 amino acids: CASSVSGIVTDTQYF. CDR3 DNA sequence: TGTGCCAGCAGCGTGAGCGGGATAGTCACAGATACGCAGTATTTT. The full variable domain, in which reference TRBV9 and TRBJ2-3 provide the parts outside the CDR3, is DSGVTQTPKHLITATGQRVTLRCSPRSGDLSVYWYQQSLDQGLQFLIQYYNGEERAKGNILERFSAQQFPDLHSELNLSSLELGDSALYFCASSVSGIVTDTQYFGPGTRLTVL.

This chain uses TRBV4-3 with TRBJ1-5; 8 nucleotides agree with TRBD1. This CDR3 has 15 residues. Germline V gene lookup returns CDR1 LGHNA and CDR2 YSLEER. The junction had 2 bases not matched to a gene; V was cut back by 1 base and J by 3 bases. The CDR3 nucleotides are TGCGCCAGCAGCCAAGGGACAGGGCCCAATCAGCCCCAGCATTTT. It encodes CASSQGTGPNQPQHF.

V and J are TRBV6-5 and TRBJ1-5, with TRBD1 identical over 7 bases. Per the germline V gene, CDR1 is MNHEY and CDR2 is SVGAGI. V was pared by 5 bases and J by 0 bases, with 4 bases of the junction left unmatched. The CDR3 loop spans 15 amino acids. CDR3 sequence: CASSLTGYSNQPQHF. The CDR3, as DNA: TGTGCCAGCAGTCTGACAGGGTATAGCAATCAGCCCCAGCATTTT.

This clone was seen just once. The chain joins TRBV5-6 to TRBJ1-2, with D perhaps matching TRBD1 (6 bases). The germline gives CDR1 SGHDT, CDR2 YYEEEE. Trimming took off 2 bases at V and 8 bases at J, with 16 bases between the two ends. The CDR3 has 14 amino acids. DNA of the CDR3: TGTGCCAGCAGCTTTGTGGCAGGGGTGGGCGGCTACACCTTC. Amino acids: CASSFVAGVGGYTF.

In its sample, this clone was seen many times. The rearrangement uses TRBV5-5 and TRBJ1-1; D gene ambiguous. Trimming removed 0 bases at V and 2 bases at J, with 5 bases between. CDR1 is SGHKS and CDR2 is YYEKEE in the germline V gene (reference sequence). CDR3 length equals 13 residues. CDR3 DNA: TGTGCCAGCAGCTTGGACTCCAACACTGAAGCTTTCTTT. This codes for CASSLDSNTEAFF.